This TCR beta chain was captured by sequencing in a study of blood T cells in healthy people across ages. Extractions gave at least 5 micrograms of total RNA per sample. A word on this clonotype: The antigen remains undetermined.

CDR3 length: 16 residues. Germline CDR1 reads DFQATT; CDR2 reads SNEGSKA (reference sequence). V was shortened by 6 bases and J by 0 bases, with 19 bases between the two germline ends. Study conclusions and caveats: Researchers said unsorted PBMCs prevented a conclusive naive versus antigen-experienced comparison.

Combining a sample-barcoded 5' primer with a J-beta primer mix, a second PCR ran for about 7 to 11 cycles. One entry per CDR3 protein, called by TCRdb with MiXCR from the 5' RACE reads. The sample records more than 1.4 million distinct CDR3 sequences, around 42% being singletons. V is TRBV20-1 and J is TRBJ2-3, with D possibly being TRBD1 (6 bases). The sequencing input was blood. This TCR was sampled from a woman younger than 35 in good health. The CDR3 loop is CSALARQDVSTDTQYF. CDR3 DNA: TGCAGTGCCCTAGCTCGACAGGACGTAAGCACAGATACGCAGTATTTT.